The 2 T cell receptor beta chains below all came from one sample that was sequenced in a study of CD4+ T cells in melanoma. Sequenced by immunoSEQ multiplex PCR; TCRdb stores in-frame clones only, minus some. The repertoire has 15,000 to 20,000 clones, about four fifths of them found once; the top ten carry around 4.7%. The specimen sequenced was cells from a culture (not recorded whether cultured in vitro). Receptors were obtained from a human donor with melanoma.

J is TRBJ1-2 and V is TRBV5-6, with 8 positions matching TRBD1. Germline values: CDR1 SGHDT, CDR2 YYEEEE. CDR3 length: 14 residues. J was trimmed by 8 bases and V by 1 base; bases with no gene match: 7. CDR3 DNA: TGTGCCAGCAGCTTGCTGGGACAGGTGAGCGGCTACACCTTC. This sequence encodes CASSLLGQVSGYTF.

V usage is TRBV5-1 and J usage is TRBJ2-5; 7 nucleotides line up with TRBD1. Germline assignment: CDR1 SGHRS and CDR2 YFSETQ. This CDR3 is built from 12 residues. The V segment lost 4 bases and the J segment 5 bases; nucleotides outside the gene matches: 2. This CDR3 reads CASSRGRETQYF. Written as DNA, the CDR3 is TGCGCCAGCAGCAGGGGGCGGGAGACCCAGTACTTC.